What follows are 9 T cell receptor beta chains derived from one specimen sequenced in a study of shared clonotypes between healthy human individuals. The repertoire was sequenced with immunoSEQ multiplex PCR; TCRdb's copy has only in-frame clones and lacks some. Among about 1.1 million clones listed, approximately 75% were seen once. The sequenced sample was memory CD4+ T cells from PBMCs. Indicated subset: CD45RA-negative fraction. The receptors shown here come from a man aged 18 to 29 in good health. Some clones in this sample may be carry-over from other donors' samples.

V is TRBV28 and J is TRBJ2-3; TRBD2 might be the D (5 bases). Germline-derived CDR1 and CDR2 are MDHEN and SYDVKM. Trimming cost V 4 bases and J 10 bases, with 12 bases left between them. The CDR3 runs 12 residues. This CDR3 is CASSSQRPPQYF. The CDR3 nucleotides read TGTGCCAGCAGTTCTCAGCGGCCTCCGCAGTATTTT.

This clone came up once. The gene calls are TRBV30 and TRBJ2-7, with 9 positions matching TRBD1. The CDR3 is 17 residues long. The V gene end was trimmed by 3 bases and the J gene end by 6 bases; junction bases not matched to a gene: 18. Per germline, CDR1 GTSNPN and CDR2 SVGIG (reference sequence). The CDR3 region is CAWRVFRRTGVTGEQYF. The CDR3 DNA sequence: TGTGCCTGGAGAGTCTTCAGAAGGACAGGGGTGACAGGCGAGCAGTACTTC.

J is TRBJ1-5 and V is TRBV28; D unclear. V lost 6 bases and J 3 bases, leaving 12 bases between the germline ends. The CDR3 is 14 amino acids. Germline loops: CDR1 MDHEN, CDR2 SYDVKM. The CDR3 reads CASRLALLNQPQHF. CDR3 DNA: TGTGCCAGCAGGTTGGCATTGCTCAATCAGCCCCAGCATTTT.

The chain recombines TRBV5-6 with TRBJ1-2; no firm D call. Looked up from germline, CDR1 is SGHDT and CDR2 is YYEEEE. Trimming took 2 bases from V and 5 from J, leaving 13 bases between them. This CDR3 has 14 amino acids. In nucleotides, the CDR3 is TGTGCCAGCAGCTTTGGGCAGGACGTTTATGGCTACACCTTC. Its protein product is CASSFGQDVYGYTF. Full variable domain (remainder filled in from reference TRBV5-6 and TRBJ1-2): DAGVTQSPTHLIKTRGQQVTLRCSPKSGHDTVSWYQQALGQGPQFIFQYYEEEERQRGNFPDRFSGHQFPNYSSELNVNALLLGDSALYLCASSFGQDVYGYTFGSGTRLTVV.

The chain joins TRBV5-1 to TRBJ2-7; 8 positions agree with TRBD1. The junction had 9 bases not matched to a gene; V was cut back by 4 bases and J by 3 bases. The V gene's germline CDR1 is SGHRS and CDR2 YFSETQ. The CDR3 extends over 15 amino acids. For the CDR3, the DNA is TGCGCCAGCAGCCGGAACCCCACAGGGGGCTACGAGCAGTACTTC. Amino acids: CASSRNPTGGYEQYF.

The rearrangement links TRBV10-3 to TRBJ2-7, with 7 nucleotides matching TRBD2. V dropped 3 bases and J dropped 3; count of bases not matched to a gene: 11. The length of the CDR3 is 16 residues. CDR1 and CDR2 (germline): ENHRY, SYGVKD. This CDR3 is CAISDPTSKSYYEQYF. CDR3 nucleotide sequence: TGTGCCATCAGTGACCCGACTAGCAAGAGTTACTACGAGCAGTACTTC.

In DNA, the CDR3 is TGTGCCTGGAGTGTAGGCAACACAACTAATGAAAAACTGTTTTTT. Translated: CAWSVGNTTNEKLFF. The rearrangement joins TRBV30 to TRBJ1-4; D gene unclear. This CDR3 is built from 15 residues. From germline, CDR1 is GTSNPN and CDR2 SVGIG (reference sequence). Between the trimmed V and J ends, which lost 0 bases and 0 bases, there was a span of 8 bases.

This clone was seen ten or more times. Other DNA sequences in this sample translate to the same CDR3. The genes are TRBV29-1 and TRBJ1-1; D gene uncertain. The CDR3 sequence is 12 residues long. Germline CDR1 SQVTM, CDR2 ANQGSEA. Trimming took off 3 bases at V and 4 bases at J, with 9 bases between the two ends. The CDR3 is CSVDRDGTEAFF. CDR3 coding DNA: TGCAGCGTTGATAGGGATGGCACTGAAGCTTTCTTT.

The rearrangement links TRBV7-9 to TRBJ1-5, with 8 bases aligning to TRBD1. Germline values: CDR1 SEHNR, CDR2 FQNEAQ (reference sequence). The CDR3 is made up of 18 amino acids. With 0 bases clipped from V and 4 bases from J, the junction kept 11 bases outside the gene matches. The CDR3 reads CASSLAGTGRGQNQPQHF. The CDR3 bases are TGTGCCAGCAGCTTAGCGGGGACAGGAAGGGGCCAAAATCAGCCCCAGCATTTT. The entire variable domain, with the rest obtained from reference TRBV7-9 and TRBJ1-5, is as follows: DTGVSQNPRHKITKRGQNVTFRCDPISEHNRLYWYRQTLGQGPEFLTYFQNEAQLEKSRLLSDRFSAERPKGSFSTLEIQRTEQGDSAMYLCASSLAGTGRGQNQPQHFGDGTRLSIL.